These T cell receptor beta chains were read from a single sample in a study of identical twins. Via MiXCR, TCRdb re-called the 5' RACE reads, giving one row per CDR3 protein. The data contain about 530,000 distinct CDR3 sequences, roughly 15% of them singletons. The same data also contributed to another study, on yellow fever vaccine responses in identical twins.

Sequences were obtained from CD4+ T cells sorted from blood. These receptors were obtained from a woman aged 18-29 years in good health. Both conserved end residues are part of each CDR3. The order of the fields is V gene, J gene, CDR3 length, D gene, clone size, CDR3 DNA, CDR3 protein. A D gene is named only where the DNA matches it firmly. Part of the rows lack a size; the others show once, few, many or a class for expanded clones.

V gene: TRBV12-3/TRBV12-4; J gene: TRBJ1-1; CDR3 length: 17; D gene: TRBD1; clone size: NA; CDR3 DNA: TGTGCCAGCAGTTTAAAGGGACAGGGGCGCTCCAACACTGAAGCTTTCTTT; CDR3 protein: CASSLKGQGRSNTEAFF
V gene: TRBV2; J gene: TRBJ2-1; CDR3 length: 16; D gene: TRBD2; clone size: NA; CDR3 DNA: TGTGCCAGCAGTGAGACTAGCGGGATGCTCTACAATGAGCAGTTCTTC; CDR3 protein: CASSETSGMLYNEQFF
V gene: TRBV25-1; J gene: TRBJ2-1; CDR3 length: 17; D gene: TRBD2; clone size: NA; CDR3 DNA: TGTGCCAGCAGTGATGGACTAGCGGGAGCTCTCTACAATGAGCAGTTCTTC; CDR3 protein: CASSDGLAGALYNEQFF
V gene: TRBV7-9; J gene: TRBJ2-2; CDR3 length: 15; D gene: NA; clone size: NA; CDR3 DNA: TGTGCCAGCAGCAACCGGGACTTATTAACCGGGGAGCTGTTTTTT; CDR3 protein: CASSNRDLLTGELFF
V gene: TRBV15; J gene: TRBJ2-4; CDR3 length: 13; D gene: NA; clone size: NA; CDR3 DNA: TGTGCCACCATGGAGGGCATCGAAAACTTTCAGTACTTC; CDR3 protein: CATMEGIENFQYF
V gene: TRBV7-2; J gene: TRBJ2-4; CDR3 length: 14; D gene: NA; clone size: few; CDR3 DNA: TGTGCCAGCAGCTTATTACAGATCCAAAACATTCAGTACTTC; CDR3 protein: CASSLLQIQNIQYF
V gene: TRBV29-1; J gene: TRBJ2-7; CDR3 length: 13; D gene: TRBD1; clone size: NA; CDR3 DNA: TGCAGCGTCACCCGGGACAGGCCCTACGAGCAGTACTTC; CDR3 protein: CSVTRDRPYEQYF
V gene: TRBV7-9; J gene: TRBJ1-2; CDR3 length: 15; D gene: NA; clone size: many; CDR3 DNA: TGTGCCAGCAGCCACAAACCGTATAAATGGGATGGCTACACCTTC; CDR3 protein: CASSHKPYKWDGYTF
V gene: TRBV5-1; J gene: TRBJ2-1; CDR3 length: 15; D gene: TRBD1; clone size: NA; CDR3 DNA: TGCGCCAGCAGCTTGTGGACAGGGTTGTACAATGAGCAGTTCTTC; CDR3 protein: CASSLWTGLYNEQFF
V gene: TRBV27; J gene: TRBJ2-1; CDR3 length: 15; D gene: TRBD2; clone size: few; CDR3 DNA: TGTGCCAGCAGTTTATGGGCTAGCGGGAGGGCTGAGCAGTTCTTC; CDR3 protein: CASSLWASGRAEQFF
V gene: TRBV20-1; J gene: TRBJ1-1; CDR3 length: 15; D gene: NA; clone size: NA; CDR3 DNA: TGCAGTGCTAGCAACACGGGGTCCCTGAACACTGAAGCTTTCTTT; CDR3 protein: CSASNTGSLNTEAFF
V gene: TRBV7-2; J gene: TRBJ2-3; CDR3 length: 16; D gene: TRBD2; clone size: NA; CDR3 DNA: TGTGCCAGCAGCGTGCGCGGGAGGGGGAACACAGATACGCAGTATTTT; CDR3 protein: CASSVRGRGNTDTQYF
V gene: TRBV3-2; J gene: TRBJ2-7; CDR3 length: 17; D gene: NA; clone size: few; CDR3 DNA: TGTGCCAGCAGCCAAGGAAAAGGTTGGCTAGCGGGAAACGAGCAGTACTTC; CDR3 protein: CASSQGKGWLAGNEQYF
V gene: TRBV10-2; J gene: TRBJ2-1; CDR3 length: 16; D gene: NA; clone size: NA; CDR3 DNA: TGCGCCAGCAGTGACCGGGGGGCTAACCAAAGGAATGAGCAGTTCTTC; CDR3 protein: CASSDRGANQRNEQFF
V gene: TRBV5-6; J gene: TRBJ2-1; CDR3 length: 15; D gene: NA; clone size: few; CDR3 DNA: TGTGCCAGCAGCTTCAGGGATATGTCCCTTTATGAGCAGTTCTTC; CDR3 protein: CASSFRDMSLYEQFF
V gene: TRBV11-2; J gene: TRBJ1-6; CDR3 length: 17; D gene: NA; clone size: NA; CDR3 DNA: TGTGCCAGCAGCTTAGCCGGGGGGCAGGCGAATAATTCACCCCTCCACTTT; CDR3 protein: CASSLAGGQANNSPLHF
V gene: TRBV5-1; J gene: TRBJ1-4; CDR3 length: 13; D gene: NA; clone size: many; CDR3 DNA: TGCGCCAGCAGCCCCCTCCCGAATGAAAAACTGTTTTTT; CDR3 protein: CASSPLPNEKLFF
V gene: TRBV7-8; J gene: TRBJ2-5; CDR3 length: 14; D gene: NA; clone size: NA; CDR3 DNA: TGTGCCAGCAGCTCTCCGACAGGACGAGAGACCCAGTACTTC; CDR3 protein: CASSSPTGRETQYF
V gene: TRBV5-1; J gene: TRBJ2-7; CDR3 length: 15; D gene: NA; clone size: many; CDR3 DNA: TGCGCCAGCAGCCAAACACGGGCAAGCTCCTACGAGCAGTACTTC; CDR3 protein: CASSQTRASSYEQYF
V gene: TRBV12-3/TRBV12-4; J gene: TRBJ2-2; CDR3 length: 16; D gene: NA; clone size: many; CDR3 DNA: TGTGCCAGCAGTTTAGGTCGCCGAGGGAACACCGGGGAGCTGTTTTTT; CDR3 protein: CASSLGRRGNTGELFF
V gene: TRBV5-1; J gene: TRBJ2-3; CDR3 length: 12; D gene: NA; clone size: many; CDR3 DNA: TGCGCCAGCAAGGGAGTTGGAGATACGCAGTATTTT; CDR3 protein: CASKGVGDTQYF
V gene: TRBV29-1; J gene: TRBJ1-3; CDR3 length: 15; D gene: NA; clone size: NA; CDR3 DNA: TGCAGCGTTGGACAGCACGGGACCTCTGGAAACACCATATATTTT; CDR3 protein: CSVGQHGTSGNTIYF
V gene: TRBV12-3/TRBV12-4; J gene: TRBJ2-5; CDR3 length: 16; D gene: NA; clone size: few; CDR3 DNA: TGTGCCAGCAGTTTTTGGTTGGTCGGGCTGCAAGAGACCCAGTACTTC; CDR3 protein: CASSFWLVGLQETQYF
V gene: TRBV5-1; J gene: TRBJ1-5; CDR3 length: 15; D gene: TRBD1; clone size: many; CDR3 DNA: TGCGCCAGCAGCCCCGGGACAGGTCAAAATCAGCCCCAGCATTTT; CDR3 protein: CASSPGTGQNQPQHF
V gene: TRBV6-1; J gene: TRBJ2-2; CDR3 length: 15; D gene: NA; clone size: NA; CDR3 DNA: TGTGCCAGCGGCCGGGACCGTCCATCCTTAGGGGAGCTGTTTTTT; CDR3 protein: CASGRDRPSLGELFF
V gene: TRBV14; J gene: TRBJ2-1; CDR3 length: 15; D gene: TRBD2; clone size: few; CDR3 DNA: TGTGCCAGCAGCCCAATAGGAGTAGCGGGCAATGAGCAGTTCTTC; CDR3 protein: CASSPIGVAGNEQFF
V gene: TRBV6-1; J gene: TRBJ2-3; CDR3 length: 15; D gene: NA; clone size: few; CDR3 DNA: TGTGCCAGCTCGCGGAGCGTCGGGGGCACAAGTACGCAGTATTTT; CDR3 protein: CASSRSVGGTSTQYF
V gene: TRBV7-6; J gene: TRBJ1-1; CDR3 length: 15; D gene: NA; clone size: NA; CDR3 DNA: TGTGCCAGCAGCCGATATCCTCAGGAGAACACTGAAGCTTTCTTT; CDR3 protein: CASSRYPQENTEAFF
V gene: TRBV12-3/TRBV12-4; J gene: TRBJ1-1; CDR3 length: 13; D gene: NA; clone size: many; CDR3 DNA: TGTGCCAGCAGTTTGTGGGGGAACACTGAAGCTTTCTTT; CDR3 protein: CASSLWGNTEAFF
V gene: TRBV6-2/TRBV6-3; J gene: TRBJ2-3; CDR3 length: 20; D gene: TRBD2; clone size: few; CDR3 DNA: TGTGCCAGCAAAAAACGGGGACTAGCGGGGGTGAAGACTAGCACAGATACGCAGTATTTT; CDR3 protein: CASKKRGLAGVKTSTDTQYF
V gene: TRBV5-1; J gene: TRBJ2-2; CDR3 length: 16; D gene: NA; clone size: many; CDR3 DNA: TGCGCCAGCAGCTTGAGGGATACCTCGAACACCGGGGAGCTGTTTTTT; CDR3 protein: CASSLRDTSNTGELFF
V gene: TRBV27; J gene: TRBJ1-1; CDR3 length: 16; D gene: NA; clone size: NA; CDR3 DNA: TGTGCCAGCAGTTTAACCGAGAGCGGGCGGCGGACTGAAGCTTTCTTT; CDR3 protein: CASSLTESGRRTEAFF
V gene: TRBV5-1; J gene: TRBJ2-7; CDR3 length: 14; D gene: NA; clone size: NA; CDR3 DNA: TGCGCCAGCAGCTTGGTCCAGGCAACCTACGAGCAGTACTTC; CDR3 protein: CASSLVQATYEQYF
V gene: TRBV29-1; J gene: TRBJ1-2; CDR3 length: 16; D gene: NA; clone size: few; CDR3 DNA: TGCAGCGTTAAATCCATCAGGGAGCGAGGGGACTATGGCTACACCTTC; CDR3 protein: CSVKSIRERGDYGYTF
V gene: TRBV12-3/TRBV12-4; J gene: TRBJ2-1; CDR3 length: 16; D gene: TRBD2; clone size: NA; CDR3 DNA: TGTGCCAGCAGTTTACAGCGGGGGGGTGGCTACAATGAGCAGTTCTTC; CDR3 protein: CASSLQRGGGYNEQFF
V gene: TRBV29-1; J gene: TRBJ2-2; CDR3 length: 12; D gene: NA; clone size: many; CDR3 DNA: TGCAGCGTTCACAAGAACACCGGGGAGCTGTTTTTT; CDR3 protein: CSVHKNTGELFF
V gene: TRBV20-1; J gene: TRBJ2-1; CDR3 length: 12; D gene: NA; clone size: NA; CDR3 DNA: TGCAGTGCTAGGGGAGAGGACAATGAGCAGTTCTTC; CDR3 protein: CSARGEDNEQFF
V gene: TRBV5-1; J gene: TRBJ2-3; CDR3 length: 16; D gene: NA; clone size: once; CDR3 DNA: TGCGCCAGCAGCTTGCCGAGAGGGGCCGGTGGGGATACGCAGTATTTT; CDR3 protein: CASSLPRGAGGDTQYF
V gene: TRBV10-3; J gene: TRBJ1-4; CDR3 length: 14; D gene: TRBD1; clone size: NA; CDR3 DNA: TGTGCCATCAAGCCCGGGACAGGGAATGAAAAACTGTTTTTT; CDR3 protein: CAIKPGTGNEKLFF
V gene: TRBV7-2; J gene: TRBJ1-1; CDR3 length: 16; D gene: NA; clone size: few; CDR3 DNA: TGTGCCAGCAGCTTATGGGCCAGGGAGAGAAACACTGAAGCTTTCTTT; CDR3 protein: CASSLWARERNTEAFF
V gene: TRBV5-1; J gene: TRBJ2-7; CDR3 length: 11; D gene: TRBD1; clone size: NA; CDR3 DNA: TGCGCCAGCAGCGAGGGGACAGGGGCTTACTTC; CDR3 protein: CASSEGTGAYF
V gene: TRBV12-3/TRBV12-4; J gene: TRBJ2-1; CDR3 length: 15; D gene: NA; clone size: few; CDR3 DNA: TGTGCCAGCAGTTTGGGGCAGGAAGCCTACAATGAGCAGTTCTTC; CDR3 protein: CASSLGQEAYNEQFF
V gene: TRBV20-1; J gene: TRBJ1-2; CDR3 length: 15; D gene: TRBD1; clone size: NA; CDR3 DNA: TGCAGTGCTAGAGATCACGACAGGGGGCTTTTTGGCTACACCTTC; CDR3 protein: CSARDHDRGLFGYTF
V gene: TRBV10-3; J gene: TRBJ2-2; CDR3 length: 14; D gene: NA; clone size: NA; CDR3 DNA: TGTGCCATCAGTTACAGCTCGAACACCGGGGAGCTGTTTTTT; CDR3 protein: CAISYSSNTGELFF
V gene: TRBV4-1; J gene: TRBJ2-3; CDR3 length: 14; D gene: NA; clone size: few; CDR3 DNA: TGCGCCAGCAGCCCCACGGAAATCCCGGATACGCAGTATTTT; CDR3 protein: CASSPTEIPDTQYF
V gene: TRBV20-1; J gene: TRBJ2-5; CDR3 length: 13; D gene: NA; clone size: NA; CDR3 DNA: TGCAGTGCTCTGCGACAACCCCAAGAGACCCAGTACTTC; CDR3 protein: CSALRQPQETQYF